Below, 27 T cell receptor beta chains from the same sample are listed, as sequenced in a study of cytomegalovirus exposure and HLA in healthy donors. The PCR used 60 Vbeta and 13 Jbeta primers. The table came from immunoSEQ multiplex PCR; TCRdb's copy has only in-frame clones and leaves some out. Counted here are about 160,000 clones, about 79% occurring once; the ten biggest clones make up 0.98%. Sample: PBMCs. Receptors were obtained from a woman between 50 and 59 years old in good health and CMV-seropositive.

The chain employs TRBV5-6 and TRBJ2-5, with D perhaps TRBD1 (6 bases). This CDR3 comprises 13 residues. Germline V gene data show CDR1 as SGHDT and CDR2 as YYEEEE. Trimming took 5 bases from V and 5 from J, leaving 13 bases between them. CDR3 loop: CASSFGTRETQYF. In DNA, the CDR3 is TGTGCCAGCAGTTTCGGGACAAGGGAGACCCAGTACTTC.

The chain links TRBV27 to TRBJ2-7; D might be TRBD2 (6 bases). The CDR3 spans 12 residues. V was cut by 4 bases and J by 6 bases, with 10 bases left in between. Germline V CDR1 and CDR2: MNHEY, SMNVEV (reference sequence). This chain's CDR3 is CASSWRGSEQYF. The CDR3 nucleotides are TGTGCCAGCAGTTGGAGGGGCTCCGAGCAGTACTTC.

The rearrangement links TRBV28 to TRBJ1-5; 9 bases agree with TRBD1. Per germline, CDR1 MDHEN and CDR2 SYDVKM. The CDR3 is 15 amino acids. V lost 6 bases, J lost 1 base, and 4 bases stayed unmatched. DNA of the CDR3: TGTGCCAGCAGAGAACAGGGGGCGAGCAATCAGCCCCAGCATTTT. Its protein is CASREQGASNQPQHF. Using reference TRBV28 and TRBJ1-5 for the parts outside the CDR3, the full variable domain is DVKVTQSSRYLVKRTGEKVFLECVQDMDHENMFWYRQDPGLGLRLIYFSYDVKMKEKGDIPEGYSVSREKKERFSLILESASTNQTSMYLCASREQGASNQPQHFGDGTRLSIL.

The rearrangement links TRBV2 to TRBJ1-5, with TRBD1 identical over 8 bases. The ends lost 6 bases at V and 6 bases at J; junction bases unmatched: 7. This CDR3 has 14 residues. Germline CDR1 reads SNHLY; CDR2 reads FYNNEI. The CDR3 sequence is CASRGQVLGQPQHF. In DNA, the CDR3 is TGTGCCAGCAGGGGACAGGTTCTCGGTCAGCCCCAGCATTTT.

This clone turned up a few times. This chain links TRBV7-9 with TRBJ2-2; D remains ambiguous. V was clipped by 1 base and J by 4 bases, with 7 bases between them. Germline CDR1 SEHNR, CDR2 FQNEAQ (reference sequence). The CDR3 consists of 14 residues. As DNA, the CDR3 is TGTGCCAGCAGCTTAGGCCTGAGCACCGGGGAGCTGTTTTTT. Its protein product is CASSLGLSTGELFF.

The chain joins TRBV7-2 to TRBJ1-2; 7 bases match TRBD1. J was trimmed by 4 bases and V by 5 bases; bases with no gene match: 16. Germline V gene sequence: CDR1 SGHTA, CDR2 FQGNSA. The CDR3 loop spans 17 amino acids. The CDR3 nucleotides are TGTGCCAGCAGCCCCACCGGGACAGACTTAGGTATCTATGGCTACACCTTC. It specifies CASSPTGTDLGIYGYTF. Looking up the rest from reference TRBV7-2 and TRBJ1-2 gives the full variable domain: GAGVSQSPSNKVTEKGKDVELRCDPISGHTALYWYRQSLGQGLEFLIYFQGNSAPDKSGLPSDRFSAERTGGSVSTLTIQRTQQEDSAVYLCASSPTGTDLGIYGYTFGSGTRLTVV.

The chain couples TRBV5-4 to TRBJ2-3; no firm D call. V lost 4 bases to trimming and J lost 0 bases, with 6 bases between them. Germline lookup yields CDR1 SGHNT and CDR2 YYREEE (reference sequence). The CDR3 contains 13 residues. CDR3 loop: CASSPTSTDTQYF. CDR3 nucleotides: TGTGCCAGCAGCCCAACTAGCACAGATACGCAGTATTTT.

This clone was observed once. The junction departs from the called germline gene at one end, perhaps through a read error. The chain combines TRBV2 with TRBJ1-1, with D possibly TRBD1 on 5 matching bases. Germline CDR1 SNHLY, CDR2 FYNNEI. CDR3 length: 15 amino acids. The CDR3 region has the DNA TGTGCCAGCAGTGAGCGGACATATATGAACGCTGAAGCTTTCTTT. Its protein is CASSERTYMNAEAFF.

The chain carries TRBV5-6 and TRBJ2-3; 7 nucleotides line up with TRBD1. CDR3 length: 15 amino acids. Germline loops: CDR1 SGHDT, CDR2 YYEEEE. J gave up 1 base and V 2 bases, and 4 bases lay outside the gene matches. CDR3 loop: CASSFGTGGTDTQYF. DNA of the CDR3: TGTGCCAGCAGCTTTGGTACAGGGGGCACAGATACGCAGTATTTT.

V is TRBV5-1 and J is TRBJ2-7, with 14 positions matching TRBD2. CDR1 is SGHRS, CDR2 YFSETQ, per germline. V gave up 0 bases and J gave up 6 bases; unmatched junction bases: 5. The CDR3 spans 16 residues. CDR3 coding DNA: TGCGCCAGCAGCTTGGGACTAGCGGGGGGGCCTGGCGAGCAGTACTTC. Translating gives CASSLGLAGGPGEQYF.

This rearrangement joins TRBV2 to TRBJ2-5; TRBD2 matches 9 bases. This CDR3 has 17 amino acids. V was clipped by 0 bases and J by 2 bases; unmatched bases: 7. Per the germline V gene, CDR1 is SNHLY and CDR2 is FYNNEI. The CDR3 sequence is CASSEAAGLAGQETQYF. CDR3 sequence (DNA): TGTGCCAGCAGTGAAGCTGCGGGGCTAGCGGGACAAGAGACCCAGTACTTC.

The chain combines TRBV2 with TRBJ1-1; the D gene is possibly TRBD1 (6 bases). V lost 7 bases and J lost 8, with 14 bases in between. The CDR3 is 12 amino acids. From germline, CDR1 is SNHLY and CDR2 FYNNEI. This chain's CDR3 is CASIRQAPEAFF. CDR3 DNA: TGTGCCAGCATCCGACAGGCGCCCGAAGCTTTCTTT.

The gene calls are TRBV30 and TRBJ1-6, with a possible D match to TRBD1 (5 bases). Trimming left V 2 bases short and J 4 bases short, with 21 bases between. The CDR3 extends over 18 amino acids. Germline V gives CDR1 GTSNPN, CDR2 SVGIG (reference sequence). The CDR3 loop reads CAWSSFPSRGPYNSPLHF. CDR3 nucleotides: TGTGCCTGGAGTAGTTTTCCTTCAAGGGGTCCTTATAATTCACCCCTCCACTTT.

This chain connects TRBV28 to TRBJ1-3; possibly TRBD1 for D (5 bases). Trimming cost V 6 bases and J 0 bases, with 9 bases left between them. The CDR3 has 14 amino acids. Germline V gives CDR1 MDHEN, CDR2 SYDVKM. This CDR3 reads CASSTGFSGNTIYF. The CDR3, as DNA: TGTGCCAGCAGCACAGGCTTCTCTGGAAACACCATATATTTT.

This chain connects TRBV5-1 to TRBJ1-1; possible D gene TRBD1, 6 bases. Germline V lookup: CDR1 SGHRS, CDR2 YFSETQ. V lost 4 bases to trimming and J lost 8 bases, with 18 bases between them. This CDR3 contains 14 residues. For the CDR3, the DNA is TGCGCCAGCAGCCACCAGGGGTCCCGGGAAGAAGCTTTCTTT. Its protein is CASSHQGSREEAFF.

The genes are TRBV4-2 and TRBJ2-5, with D possibly TRBD1 on 6 matching bases. CDR1 and CDR2 from the germline V gene are LGHNA and YNFKEQ. The V gene lost 0 bases and the J gene lost 1 base, with 12 bases spanning the gap. The CDR3 has 16 residues. CDR3 amino acids: CASSQEGAHIQETQYF. For the CDR3, the DNA is TGTGCCAGCAGCCAAGAGGGGGCCCACATCCAAGAGACCCAGTACTTC.

CDR3 DNA: TGTGCCAGCAGCCCTCCCGGGACTGGCGTGCTGTTTTTT. It encodes CASSPPGTGVLFF. The V gene is TRBV27, the J gene TRBJ2-2; a weak D match, TRBD2 (6 bases). This CDR3 is 13 amino acids long. CDR1 MNHEY and CDR2 SMNVEV come from the germline V gene (reference sequence). The V end was cut by 6 bases, the J end by 13 bases, with 18 bases between.

This clone was recorded once. The chain is built from TRBV19 and TRBJ2-2; TRBD2 might be the D (5 bases). This CDR3 comprises 16 residues. With 10 bases removed from V and 3 bases from J, the gap between germline ends came to 21 bases. Germline CDR1 LNHDA, CDR2 SQIVND (reference sequence). The CDR3: CATTPLGSAHTGELFF. CDR3 nucleotides: TGTGCCACCACCCCCCTGGGTAGCGCCCACACCGGGGAGCTGTTTTTT.

The chain couples TRBV2 to TRBJ2-5; 9 bases fit TRBD2. V gave up 9 bases and J gave up 1 base; unmatched junction bases: 9. Germline loops: CDR1 SNHLY, CDR2 FYNNEI. The CDR3 has 15 residues. Here the CDR3 DNA reads TGTGCCAGTGGTTGGGCTAGCGGGGCCCAAGAGACCCAGTACTTC. Residues: CASGWASGAQETQYF.

V gene TRBV11-2 combines with J gene TRBJ2-7; 7 bases fit TRBD2. Trimming took 1 base from V and 0 from J; bases not matched to a gene: 9. The CDR3 runs to 17 residues. Germline assignment: CDR1 SGHAT and CDR2 FQNNGV. CDR3 in DNA: TGTGCCAGCAGCTTAGTCCACTCTAGCGGCATCTCCTACGAGCAGTACTTC. Translated: CASSLVHSSGISYEQYF.

V and J are TRBV11-3 and TRBJ1-6; D perhaps matches TRBD1 (5 bases). With 5 bases removed from V and 8 bases from J, the gap between germline ends came to 13 bases. The germline gives CDR1 SGHNT, CDR2 YENEEA. This CDR3 spans 14 amino acids. CDR3 amino acids: CASSPGGMDSPLHF. In DNA form, the CDR3 reads TGTGCCAGCAGCCCGGGGGGTATGGATTCACCCCTCCACTTT.

This clone was detected only a few times. This chain links TRBV5-1 with TRBJ1-4; the match to TRBD1 covers 9 bases. The V and J ends lost 4 bases and 5 bases, in that order; junction bases with no gene match: 3. The length of the CDR3 is 14 residues. CDR1 is SGHRS and CDR2 is YFSETQ in the germline V gene. The CDR3 reads CASSRDRENEKLFF. The CDR3 DNA follows: TGCGCCAGCAGCCGGGACAGGGAGAATGAAAAACTGTTTTTT.

On this clone: Other DNA sequences in the sample encode the same CDR3. The chain recombines TRBV5-1 with TRBJ1-1; TRBD1 matches 8 bases. Per germline, CDR1 SGHRS and CDR2 YFSETQ. The CDR3 has 16 residues. V was clipped by 2 bases and J by 0 bases; unmatched bases: 6. The chain's CDR3 is CASSFPGGLMNTEAFF. The CDR3 DNA follows: TGCGCCAGCAGCTTTCCAGGGGGCCTTATGAACACTGAAGCTTTCTTT.

The chain couples TRBV6-5 to TRBJ2-5, with D possibly being TRBD2 (6 bases). Germline CDR1 reads MNHEY; CDR2 reads SVGAGI. The CDR3 totals 12 residues. Trimming left V 3 bases short and J 5 bases short, with 7 bases between. CDR3 bases: TGTGCCAGCAGTTATGGAGGGGAGACCCAGTACTTC. Translating gives CASSYGGETQYF.

The V call is TRBV10-3, the J call TRBJ1-1; D perhaps matches TRBD1 (6 bases). The CDR3 consists of 15 residues. CDR1 ENHRY and CDR2 SYGVKD come from the germline V gene. Trimming removed 3 bases from V and 3 bases from J, with 14 bases in between. CDR3 in amino acids: CAISDGGGLYTEAFF. CDR3 in DNA: TGTGCCATCAGTGATGGGGGGGGGCTCTACACTGAAGCTTTCTTT.

The chain carries TRBV19 and TRBJ2-1; 14 bases are shared with TRBD2. J gave up 6 bases and V 3 bases, and 1 base lay outside the gene matches. The CDR3 runs to 15 residues. Germline assignment: CDR1 LNHDA and CDR2 SQIVND (reference sequence). DNA of the CDR3: TGTGCCAGTAGTATTGGACTAGCGGGAGGCAATGAGCAGTTCTTC. This encodes CASSIGLAGGNEQFF. Complete variable domain (other parts from reference TRBV19 and TRBJ2-1): DGGITQSPKYLFRKEGQNVTLSCEQNLNHDAMYWYRQDPGQGLRLIYYSQIVNDFQKGDIAEGYSVSREKKESFPLTVTSAQKNPTAFYLCASSIGLAGGNEQFFGPGTRLTVL.

The rearrangement links TRBV11-2 to TRBJ1-1, with D perhaps TRBD1 (5 bases). Germline CDR1 and CDR2: SGHAT and FQNNGV. Trimming pared 2 bases from V and 8 bases from J, leaving 15 bases between. The CDR3 totals 14 residues. The CDR3 reads CASSLSEGRGEAFF. Written as DNA, the CDR3 is TGTGCCAGCAGCTTATCGGAGGGGCGAGGGGAAGCTTTCTTT.